This is a list of T cell receptor beta chains from one sample in a study of blood T cell repertoires in COVID-19. The protocol was immunoSEQ multiplex PCR, while the TCRdb copy is restricted to in-frame clones and leaves out a portion. The repertoire holds roughly 290,000 clones, with about 82% as singletons. The sequenced sample was peripheral blood. The receptors derive from a woman aged 45-65 years with active or convalescent COVID-19. Both conserved end residues are part of each CDR3. A D gene is named only where the DNA matches it firmly. Where a row states a size, it is once, few, many or the class of an expanded clone; other rows omit it.

CDR3 protein	CDR3 DNA	J gene	clone size	D gene	V gene
CAGTRDTAYYEQYF	TGTGCCGGGACCCGGGACACGGCCTACTACGAGCAGTACTTC	TRBJ2-7	.	.	TRBV2
CASSLSGFAEAFF	TGTGCCAGCAGCTTATCGGGATTCGCTGAAGCTTTCTTT	TRBJ1-1	.	.	TRBV7-2
CAWTEAGELFF	TGTGCCTGGACCGAGGCCGGGGAGCTGTTTTTT	TRBJ2-2	.	.	TRBV30
CASSGTATETQYF	TGTGCCAGCAGCGGGACAGCAACAGAGACCCAGTACTTC	TRBJ2-5	.	TRBD1	TRBV11-2
CAQREWDEQFF	TGTGCCCAGCGGGAGTGGGATGAGCAGTTCTTC	TRBJ2-1	.	TRBD2	TRBV2
CASSQASRLAGYTDTQYF	TGCGCCAGCAGCCAAGCCTCCCGACTAGCGGGGTACACAGATACGCAGTATTTT	TRBJ2-3	.	TRBD2	TRBV4-1
CASSGRQGERSVNTEAFF	TGTGCCAGCAGCGGGAGACAGGGGGAACGGTCTGTGAACACTGAAGCTTTCTTT	TRBJ1-1	.	TRBD1	TRBV5-4
CASSPSLRLEQYF	TGTGCCAGCAGCCCCTCCCTACGCCTCGAGCAGTACTTC	TRBJ2-7	.	.	TRBV14
CASRSSPGLGSAEQFF	TGTGCCAGCAGATCTTCTCCGGGACTAGGATCGGCCGAGCAGTTCTTC	TRBJ2-1	.	TRBD2	TRBV28
CASSPREVGGSYEQYF	TGTGCCAGCTCACCACGGGAAGTAGGGGGCTCCTACGAGCAGTACTTC	TRBJ2-7	.	.	TRBV18
CASSLGGPSYNSPLHF	TGTGCCAGCAGTTTAGGGGGCCCTTCCTATAATTCACCCCTCCACTTT	TRBJ1-6	.	.	TRBV28
CASSQEPPQGYLREQYF	TGTGCCAGCAGCCAAGAGCCCCCACAGGGATATTTGCGCGAGCAGTACTTC	TRBJ2-7	.	.	TRBV3-1/TRBV3-2
CASSSPGQGENIQYF	TGTGCCAGCAGCTCCCCGGGACAGGGCGAAAACATTCAGTACTTC	TRBJ2-4	.	TRBD1	TRBV5-6
CAALKGEGGPDTQYF	TGTGCCGCCCTAAAGGGCGAGGGAGGGCCAGATACGCAGTATTTT	TRBJ2-3	.	TRBD2	TRBV2
CAWRGGKQFF	TGTGCCTGGAGAGGAGGTAAGCAGTTCTTC	TRBJ2-1	.	.	TRBV30
CASSHSGLIYEQYF	TGTGCCAGCAGCCATAGCGGGCTGATCTACGAGCAGTACTTC	TRBJ2-7	few	TRBD2	TRBV28
CSNLGEGGTDTQYF	TGCAGCAACCTCGGGGAGGGGGGCACAGATACGCAGTATTTT	TRBJ2-3	.	.	TRBV29-1
CASSLEQGAPILNTEAFF	TGTGCCAGCAGCTTAGAACAGGGGGCTCCTATCCTTAACACTGAAGCTTTCTTT	TRBJ1-1	.	TRBD1	TRBV7-9
CASSFGTGDPYGYTF	TGTGCCAGCAGTTTCGGGACAGGAGATCCCTATGGCTACACCTTC	TRBJ1-2	.	TRBD1	TRBV28
CASSWAVNTGELFF	TGTGCCAGCAGCTGGGCCGTGAACACCGGGGAGCTGTTTTTT	TRBJ2-2	.	.	TRBV7-2
CASSPATGFGEQFF	TGTGCCAGCTCACCCGCAACGGGGTTTGGTGAGCAGTTCTTC	TRBJ2-1	.	.	TRBV18
CASSLEAVSTDTQYF	TGCGCCAGCAGCTTGGAAGCGGTTAGCACAGATACGCAGTATTTT	TRBJ2-3	.	.	TRBV5-1
CASSPLRQNTEAFF	TGTGCCAGCTCACCCTTAAGACAGAACACTGAAGCTTTCTTT	TRBJ1-1	.	.	TRBV18
CASSLRGRLGLYEQYF	TGTGCCAGCAGTTTAAGGGGGCGATTGGGTTTGTACGAGCAGTACTTC	TRBJ2-7	.	TRBD1	TRBV28
CASSDSYSGYGYTF	TGCGCCAGCAGTGACAGCTATTCGGGTTATGGCTACACCTTC	TRBJ1-2	.	.	TRBV10-2
CASSGRGQYTGELFF	TGTGCCAGCAGTGGCCGGGGTCAGTACACCGGGGAGCTGTTTTTT	TRBJ2-2	.	.	TRBV2
CATQLGTGSYEQYF	TGCGCCACCCAATTAGGGACAGGGTCCTACGAGCAGTACTTC	TRBJ2-7	few	TRBD1	TRBV5-1
CASGDRGTSPLHF	TGTGCCAGCGGGGACAGGGGTACTTCACCCCTCCACTTT	TRBJ1-6	once	TRBD1	TRBV25-1
CASSHRAGGATEAFF	TGTGCCAGCAGCCACCGAGCAGGAGGGGCCACTGAAGCTTTCTTT	TRBJ1-1	.	.	TRBV3-1/TRBV3-2
CASSQDTGSGGYTF	TGTGCCAGCAGCCAAGATACTGGCTCAGGAGGCTACACCTTC	TRBJ1-2	.	.	TRBV3-1/TRBV3-2
CASVLASHNEQFF	TGTGCTAGTGTGTTAGCCTCTCACAATGAGCAGTTCTTC	TRBJ2-1	.	.	TRBV12-5
CASSFVAGGLFYEQYF	TGTGCCAGCAGTTTTGTGGCGGGAGGACTATTTTACGAGCAGTACTTC	TRBJ2-7	.	TRBD2	TRBV28
CSASGAPRGNTEAFF	TGCAGTGCTAGTGGGGCCCCGCGGGGGAACACTGAAGCTTTCTTT	TRBJ1-1	.	.	TRBV20-1
CASSSGTPGTGELFF	TGTGCCAGTAGTTCCGGGACACCAGGGACCGGGGAGCTGTTTTTT	TRBJ2-2	.	.	TRBV19
CATSDAGGERETQYF	TGTGCCACCAGTGATGCGGGGGGTGAGAGAGAGACCCAGTACTTC	TRBJ2-5	.	TRBD2	TRBV24-1
CASSQARQDMNTEAFF	TGTGCCAGCAGCCAAGCCCGACAGGACATGAACACTGAAGCTTTCTTT	TRBJ1-1	.	.	TRBV4-2
CASVRTGTGNTIYF	TGTGCCAGCGTTAGGACAGGGACCGGAAACACCATATATTTT	TRBJ1-3	once	TRBD1	TRBV6-5
CASSLRDKLNTEAFF	TGTGCCAGCAGCCTCCGGGACAAGTTGAACACTGAAGCTTTCTTT	TRBJ1-1	.	.	TRBV9
CASFGQMNTEAFF	TGTGCCAGTTTCGGACAGATGAACACTGAAGCTTTCTTT	TRBJ1-1	.	.	TRBV19
CASSYDSLNTEAFF	TGTGCCAGCAGTTACGACAGTTTGAACACTGAAGCTTTCTTT	TRBJ1-1	.	.	TRBV6-5
CASSVGRRGGYTF	TGTGCCAGCAGCGTAGGGCGCAGGGGTGGCTACACCTTC	TRBJ1-2	.	.	TRBV9
CASSLGGGLVWYGNEQFF	TGTGCCAGCAGCTTAGGCGGCGGACTAGTCTGGTACGGAAATGAGCAGTTCTTC	TRBJ2-1	.	TRBD2	TRBV7-2
CASSYSGGLRPQHF	TGTGCCAGCAGTTACTCAGGCGGGCTCCGGCCCCAGCATTTT	TRBJ1-5	once	.	TRBV6-2/TRBV6-3
CASVGTGTSPLHF	TGTGCCAGCGTGGGGACAGGGACCTCACCCCTCCACTTT	TRBJ1-6	.	TRBD1	TRBV2
CASSRRTGPGNTIYF	TGTGCCAGCAGCAGACGGACAGGGCCTGGAAACACCATATATTTT	TRBJ1-3	.	TRBD1	TRBV6-5
CASSALGGGGNTIYF	TGTGCCAGCAGCGCTTTGGGCGGAGGTGGAAACACCATATATTTT	TRBJ1-3	.	.	TRBV28
CASSGSNVAFF	TGTGCCAGCAGTGGGAGCAATGTGGCTTTCTTT	TRBJ1-1	few	.	TRBV2
CASGHELQSRGKGETQYF	TGTGCTAGTGGCCATGAGCTTCAGAGCAGGGGTAAGGGGGAGACCCAGTACTTC	TRBJ2-5	.	.	TRBV12-5
CATSRGTGELFF	TGTGCCACCAGTCGGGGAACCGGGGAGCTGTTTTTT	TRBJ2-2	few	.	TRBV24-1
CASSVVAGPTYEQYF	TGTGCCAGCAGCGTAGTGGCGGGCCCCACCTACGAGCAGTACTTC	TRBJ2-7	.	.	TRBV9
CASSQGGGTKNIQYF	TGTGCCAGCAGCCAAGGGGGGGGGACCAAAAACATTCAGTACTTC	TRBJ2-4	.	TRBD2	TRBV3-1/TRBV3-2
CASSGQGASEAFF	TGTGCCAGCAGCGGACAGGGGGCTAGTGAAGCTTTCTTT	TRBJ1-1	.	TRBD1	TRBV2
CASRRGLAAEQFF	TGTGCCAGCAGAAGAGGACTAGCGGCCGAGCAGTTCTTC	TRBJ2-1	once	TRBD2	TRBV28
CASSLDLGVIYNEQFF	TGTGCCAGCAGCTTAGATTTGGGAGTTATCTACAATGAGCAGTTCTTC	TRBJ2-1	.	.	TRBV11-2
CASSEGTSGGYEQYF	TGTGCCAGCAGTGAAGGGACTAGCGGGGGATACGAGCAGTACTTC	TRBJ2-7	.	TRBD2	TRBV6-1
CASSEEGEEKLFF	TGTGCCAGCAGTGAAGAGGGGGAGGAAAAACTGTTTTTT	TRBJ1-4	.	.	TRBV27
CASSQVRGGPMNTEAFF	TGTGCCAGCAGCCAAGTACGGGGGGGCCCCATGAACACTGAAGCTTTCTTT	TRBJ1-1	once	.	TRBV14
CASSRTGGPYEQYF	TGTGCCAGCAGCCGCACAGGGGGCCCCTACGAGCAGTACTTC	TRBJ2-7	.	TRBD1	TRBV3-1/TRBV3-2